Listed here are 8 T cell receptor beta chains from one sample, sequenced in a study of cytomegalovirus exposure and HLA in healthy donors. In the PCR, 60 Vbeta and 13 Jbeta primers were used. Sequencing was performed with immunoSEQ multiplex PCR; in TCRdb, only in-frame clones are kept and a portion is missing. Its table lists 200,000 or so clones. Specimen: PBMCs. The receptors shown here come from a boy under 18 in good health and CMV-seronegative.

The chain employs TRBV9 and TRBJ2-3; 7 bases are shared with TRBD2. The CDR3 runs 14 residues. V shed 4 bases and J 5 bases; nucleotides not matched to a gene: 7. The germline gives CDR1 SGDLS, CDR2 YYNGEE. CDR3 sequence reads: CASSHREGRDTQYF. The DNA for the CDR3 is TGTGCCAGCAGCCATAGGGAGGGTCGAGATACGCAGTATTTT.

The CDR3 nucleotides read TGTGCCAGCATCCAAGGGGGCACTGAAGCTTTCTTT. This encodes CASIQGGTEAFF. This chain links TRBV6-6 with TRBJ1-1; D is possibly TRBD1 (6 bases). This CDR3 contains 12 residues. The V gene lost 7 bases and the J gene lost 4 bases, with 10 bases spanning the gap. Germline CDR1 and CDR2: MNHNY and SVGAGI (reference sequence).

CDR3 in amino acids: CASSLTTGTFLAFF. The CDR3 nucleotides are TGTGCCAGCAGTCTAACTACGGGGACATTTCTGGCTTTCTTT. The rearrangement links TRBV28 to TRBJ1-1; D may be TRBD1 (6 bases). The V and J ends lost 5 bases and 11 bases respectively, with 21 bases between them. The CDR3 contains 14 residues. Germline CDR1 is MDHEN and CDR2 is SYDVKM. The full variable domain, rest sourced from reference TRBV28 and TRBJ1-1, is DVKVTQSSRYLVKRTGEKVFLECVQDMDHENMFWYRQDPGLGLRLIYFSYDVKMKEKGDIPEGYSVSREKKERFSLILESASTNQTSMYLCASSLTTGTFLAFFGQGTRLTVV.

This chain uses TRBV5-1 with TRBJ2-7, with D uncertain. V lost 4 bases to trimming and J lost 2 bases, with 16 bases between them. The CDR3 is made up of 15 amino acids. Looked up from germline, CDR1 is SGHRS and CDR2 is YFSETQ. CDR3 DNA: TGCGCCAGCAGCACGCCGACCGCTGGAGCCTACGAGCAGTACTTC. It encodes CASSTPTAGAYEQYF.

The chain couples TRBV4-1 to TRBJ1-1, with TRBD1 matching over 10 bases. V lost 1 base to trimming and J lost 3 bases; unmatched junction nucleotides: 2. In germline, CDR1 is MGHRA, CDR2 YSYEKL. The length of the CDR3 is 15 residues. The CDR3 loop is CASSQVGTGDTEAFF. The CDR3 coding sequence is TGCGCCAGCAGCCAAGTGGGGACAGGGGACACTGAAGCTTTCTTT.

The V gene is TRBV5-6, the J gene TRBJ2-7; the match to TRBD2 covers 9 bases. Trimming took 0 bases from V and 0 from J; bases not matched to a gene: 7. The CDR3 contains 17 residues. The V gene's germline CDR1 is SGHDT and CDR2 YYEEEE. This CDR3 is CASSLGRRGGVSYEQYF. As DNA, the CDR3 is TGTGCCAGCAGCTTGGGTAGGCGGGGGGGTGTCTCCTACGAGCAGTACTTC.

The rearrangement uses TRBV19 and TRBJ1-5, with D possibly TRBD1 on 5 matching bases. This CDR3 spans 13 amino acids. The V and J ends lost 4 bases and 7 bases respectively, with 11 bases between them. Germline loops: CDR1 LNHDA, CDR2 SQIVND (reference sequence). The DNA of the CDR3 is TGTGCCAGTAGTAAGACAGTAAAACAGCCCCAGCATTTT. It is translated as CASSKTVKQPQHF. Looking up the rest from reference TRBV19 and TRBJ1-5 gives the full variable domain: DGGITQSPKYLFRKEGQNVTLSCEQNLNHDAMYWYRQDPGQGLRLIYYSQIVNDFQKGDIAEGYSVSREKKESFPLTVTSAQKNPTAFYLCASSKTVKQPQHFGDGTRLSIL.

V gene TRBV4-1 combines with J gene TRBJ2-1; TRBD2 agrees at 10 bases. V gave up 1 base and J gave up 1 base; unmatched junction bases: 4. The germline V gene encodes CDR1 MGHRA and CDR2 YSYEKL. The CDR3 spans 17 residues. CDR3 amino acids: CASSQAHSGGSYNEQFF. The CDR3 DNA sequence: TGCGCCAGCAGCCAAGCCCATAGCGGGGGGTCCTACAATGAGCAGTTCTTC.